The next 17 T cell receptor beta chains were all read from a single sample in a study of vaccination and CD4 T cells after COVID-19. These receptors lack a known antigen. Oncomine TCR Beta short-read sequencing was applied to DNA from cultured CD4+ T cells. TCRdb reprocessed the PCR reads via MiXCR and lists one record per CDR3 protein. This sample has fewer than 15,000 distinct CDR3 sequences, with about 35% found just once. Treatment specified: roughly 10-day PBMC culture with coronavirus spike peptide pools or control peptides (ViraFEST assay). The sample consisted of cultured CD4+ T cells from blood. The source is a human donor with COVID-19.

This clonotype appeared a few times. The rearrangement links TRBV6-1 to TRBJ1-4; tentatively, D is TRBD1 (5 bases). V was shortened by 6 bases and J by 4 bases, with 15 bases between the two germline ends. The CDR3 is 15 residues long. The germline CDR1 and CDR2 sequences are MNHNS and SASEGT. CDR3 DNA: TGTGCCAGCAGAGGGTCCGGGGGGAGTAATGAAAAACTGTTTTTT. Its protein product is CASRGSGGSNEKLFF.

The sample holds a few counts of this clonotype. The J gene is TRBJ1-2, the V gene TRBV19; TRBD1 is a possible D gene (5 bases). This CDR3 comprises 14 residues. The V gene's germline CDR1 is LNHDA and CDR2 SQIVND (reference sequence). Trimming shortened V by 5 bases and J by 4 bases, and 14 bases separated the two germline ends. The CDR3 region has the DNA TGTGCCAGTAGTTTTGACGGGACGACCTATGGCTACACCTTC. It translates to CASSFDGTTYGYTF.

The sample holds a few counts of this clonotype. The rearrangement joins TRBV20-1 to TRBJ1-1, with D tentatively TRBD1 (5 bases). The V and J ends lost 8 bases and 7 bases respectively, with 14 bases between them. The CDR3 is made up of 11 amino acids. Germline V CDR1 and CDR2: DFQATT, SNEGSKA (reference sequence). CDR3: CSCQGRYEAFF. In DNA, the CDR3 is TGCAGTTGCCAGGGAAGGTATGAAGCTTTCTTT.

The rearrangement links TRBV18 to TRBJ2-3; D is perhaps TRBD2 (7 bases). This CDR3 is 16 amino acids long. V was shortened by 5 bases and J by 1 base, with 16 bases between the two germline ends. Looked up from germline, CDR1 is KGHSH and CDR2 is LQKENI. CDR3 nucleotides: TGTGCCAGCTCAAACATGGCGCGGGGGCGCACAGATACGCAGTATTTT. It specifies CASSNMARGRTDTQYF.

J is TRBJ1-1 and V is TRBV11-3; D might be TRBD1 (5 bases). From germline, CDR1 is SGHNT and CDR2 YENEEA. V dropped 3 bases and J dropped 5 bases, with 10 bases sitting between them. CDR3 length: 13 amino acids. The CDR3 reads CASSFRRGTEAFF. Written as DNA, the CDR3 is TGTGCCAGCAGCTTTAGAAGGGGTACTGAAGCTTTCTTT.

The J gene is TRBJ2-3, the V gene TRBV12-5; 13 nucleotides align to TRBD2. Germline CDR1 LGHNT, CDR2 FRNRAP. The junction had 4 bases not matched to a gene; V was cut back by 6 bases and J by 4 bases. There are 15 residues in the CDR3. The CDR3 protein is CASGLAGGRADTQYF. The DNA for the CDR3 is TGTGCTAGTGGACTAGCGGGGGGGCGGGCAGATACGCAGTATTTT.

This clonotype was found a few times. In DNA form, the CDR3 reads TGTGCCAGCTGCTCACAGGGGGGTATCAACACTGAAGCTTTCTTT. Translation gives CASCSQGGINTEAFF. The gene calls are TRBV27 and TRBJ1-1, with 8 bases that match TRBD1. The trim removed 8 bases at V and 2 bases at J, leaving 10 bases unmatched. Per the germline V gene, CDR1 is MNHEY and CDR2 is SMNVEV (reference sequence). The CDR3 is 15 residues long.

This clonotype was detected a few times. The V and J genes are TRBV6-1 and TRBJ1-2; D call uncertain. Germline V gene lookup returns CDR1 MNHNS and CDR2 SASEGT. V was clipped by 2 bases and J by 2 bases, with 6 bases between them. This CDR3 is built from 13 residues. The CDR3 nucleotides read TGTGCCAGCAGTGAACGCCGGAACTATGGCTACACCTTC. It codes for CASSERRNYGYTF.

This clonotype was seen a handful of times. The chain joins TRBV12-3 or TRBV12-4 to TRBJ2-5, with D possibly being TRBD1 (6 bases). V gave up 6 bases and J gave up 0 bases, with 11 bases separating them. The CDR3 covers 14 residues. CDR3 sequence (DNA): TGTGCCAGCAGCTCGGACAGCCACCAAGAGACCCAGTACTTC. It encodes CASSSDSHQETQYF.

V and J are TRBV12-3 or TRBV12-4 and TRBJ2-1; TRBD1 is a possible D gene (5 bases). V was cut by 1 base and J by 8 bases, with 6 bases left in between. The CDR3 consists of 12 residues. The CDR3: CASSLEGDEQFF. CDR3 coding DNA: TGTGCCAGCAGTTTAGAAGGGGATGAGCAGTTCTTC.

V is TRBV18 and J is TRBJ1-5; D unresolved. Germline CDR1 reads KGHSH; CDR2 reads LQKENI. The CDR3 totals 16 residues. V gave up 2 bases and J gave up 0 bases, with 11 bases separating them. CDR3 DNA: TGTGCCAGCTCACCATCGGCAACGAATAGCAATCAGCCCCAGCATTTT. This gives the protein CASSPSATNSNQPQHF.

The gene calls are TRBV24-1 and TRBJ1-1, with TRBD1 matching 7 bases. Germline-derived CDR1 and CDR2 are KGHDR and SFDVKD. Trimming at V came to 0 bases and at J to 2 bases, leaving 14 bases not matched to a gene. The CDR3 is 19 amino acids. The CDR3 region has the DNA TGTGCCACCAGTGATTTGGGCTTGGACAGGCCTACGAATAACACTGAAGCTTTCTTT. Translating gives CATSDLGLDRPTNNTEAFF.

The chain joins TRBV2 to TRBJ1-3; the D is unclear. V lost 5 bases to trimming and J lost 3 bases, with 20 bases between them. The CDR3 covers 17 residues. Germline CDR1 SNHLY, CDR2 FYNNEI. The CDR3 loop is CASSLPGGVLDGNTIYF. CDR3 DNA sequence: TGTGCCAGCAGTCTCCCTGGAGGAGTCCTTGATGGAAACACCATATATTTT.

The chain combines TRBV14 with TRBJ2-5; D uncertain. This CDR3 region has 12 residues. Looked up from germline, CDR1 is SGHDN and CDR2 is FVKESK. V was shortened by 2 bases and J by 2 bases, with 3 bases between the two germline ends. The CDR3: CASSQLQETQYF. CDR3 nucleotide sequence: TGTGCCAGCAGCCAACTACAAGAGACCCAGTACTTC.

A few counts support this clonotype. The chain joins TRBV25-1 to TRBJ2-3, with TRBD2 matching over 8 bases. The V segment lost 3 bases and the J segment 9 bases; nucleotides outside the gene matches: 8. This CDR3 comprises 14 residues. Germline V gene lookup returns CDR1 MGHDK and CDR2 SYGVNS. In DNA form, the CDR3 reads TGTGCCAGCAGTGAGGTCAACGGGGGGGCGACGCAGTATTTT. This gives the protein CASSEVNGGATQYF.

This clonotype turned up a few times. The chain employs TRBV19 and TRBJ2-5; 7 bases line up with TRBD1. This CDR3 region has 13 residues. V was clipped by 5 bases and J by 5 bases; unmatched bases: 5. Germline V gene data show CDR1 as LNHDA and CDR2 as SQIVND (reference sequence). CDR3 DNA: TGTGCCAGTAGTGTCGACAGGGTGGAGACCCAGTACTTC. This sequence encodes CASSVDRVETQYF. Full variable domain (missing parts from reference TRBV19 and TRBJ2-5): DGGITQSPKYLFRKEGQNVTLSCEQNLNHDAMYWYRQDPGQGLRLIYYSQIVNDFQKGDIAEGYSVSREKKESFPLTVTSAQKNPTAFYLCASSVDRVETQYFGPGTRLLVL.

The J gene is TRBJ1-1, the V gene TRBV7-9; D remains ambiguous. The length of the CDR3 is 13 residues. Germline V gene sequence: CDR1 SEHNR, CDR2 FQNEAQ (reference sequence). Trimming cost V 7 bases and J 8 bases, with 17 bases left between them. The CDR3 region is CASTTLGQAEAFF. As DNA, the CDR3 is TGTGCCAGCACCACCCTCGGGCAGGCCGAAGCTTTCTTT.